This entry lists 30 T cell receptor beta chains sequenced from one sample in a study of T cell responses to AZD1222 COVID-19 vaccine. Assay used: immunoSEQ multiplex PCR; TCRdb lists only in-frame clones, some missing. Of approximately 130,000 clones in the sample, more than 85% were seen once. Source: peripheral blood, taken on day 0 of AZD1222 vaccination. The origin of the receptors is an adult in good health.

By its share, this clone is medium-sized. Other nucleotide sequences from this sample produce the same CDR3. The rearrangement links TRBV9 to TRBJ1-1; no definite D call. The CDR3 consists of 15 residues. V lost 3 bases to trimming and J lost 0 bases, with 12 bases between them. Germline-derived CDR1 and CDR2 are SGDLS and YYNGEE. The CDR3 nucleotides read TGTGCCAGCAGCGCTTCCGGGCGGTTGAACACTGAAGCTTTCTTT. The encoded protein is CASSASGRLNTEAFF. Together with reference TRBV9 and TRBJ1-1, the CDR3 gives the full variable domain: DSGVTQTPKHLITATGQRVTLRCSPRSGDLSVYWYQQSLDQGLQFLIQYYNGEERAKGNILERFSAQQFPDLHSELNLSSLELGDSALYFCASSASGRLNTEAFFGQGTRLTVV.

The chain carries TRBV7-9 and TRBJ2-5; perhaps TRBD2 as D (5 bases). The CDR3 is made up of 15 amino acids. V lost 4 bases, J lost 4 bases, and 16 bases lay in between. Germline assignment: CDR1 SEHNR and CDR2 FQNEAQ (reference sequence). CDR3 in amino acids: CASSSSSESGETQYF. CDR3 nucleotide sequence: TGTGCCAGCAGCTCCTCCTCCGAAAGCGGAGAGACCCAGTACTTC.

V usage is TRBV4-1 and J usage is TRBJ1-2; possible D gene TRBD1, 5 bases. Between the trimmed V and J ends, which lost 2 bases and 2 bases, there was a span of 15 bases. Germline V gene data show CDR1 as MGHRA and CDR2 as YSYEKL. The CDR3 length is 16 residues. The chain's CDR3 is CASSQPAQGVNYGYTF. CDR3 nucleotides: TGCGCCAGCAGCCAACCCGCCCAGGGTGTAAACTATGGCTACACCTTC.

The chain links TRBV28 to TRBJ2-7; D gene ambiguous. The germline V gene encodes CDR1 MDHEN and CDR2 SYDVKM. The V end was cut by 9 bases, the J end by 7 bases, with 13 bases between. The CDR3 is 11 residues long. The CDR3 sequence is CASTFLREQYF. The CDR3 DNA is TGTGCCAGTACTTTCCTCAGGGAGCAGTACTTC.

The J gene is TRBJ2-7, the V gene TRBV28, with D possibly being TRBD1 (6 bases). Germline V CDR1 and CDR2: MDHEN, SYDVKM. The CDR3 is made up of 14 amino acids. V was trimmed by 7 bases and J by 5 bases, leaving 18 bases between them. The CDR3 nucleotides are TGTGCCAGCACCTCCCCGCAGGGGTGGGACGAGCAGTACTTC. Protein sequence: CASTSPQGWDEQYF.

V is TRBV5-8 and J is TRBJ1-1; D remains unclear. Germline CDR1 is SGHTS and CDR2 is YDEGEE. This CDR3 has 13 residues. V dropped 2 bases and J dropped 1 base, with 6 bases sitting between them. The CDR3 here is CASSLNKNTEAFF. DNA for the CDR3: TGTGCCAGCAGCTTAAACAAGAACACTGAAGCTTTCTTT.

The chain carries TRBV24-1 and TRBJ1-6; D gene unclear. The V end was cut by 10 bases, the J end by 1 base, with 16 bases between. In germline, CDR1 is KGHDR, CDR2 SFDVKD. The CDR3 consists of 16 residues. The CDR3 DNA sequence: TGTGCCACAAATACAACGAGGGCTTCCTATAATTCACCCCTCCACTTT. Protein product: CATNTTRASYNSPLHF.

The CDR3 nucleotides read TGTGCCAGCAGTTACCCGACCGGGGCCAACGTCCTGACTTTC. Translating it yields CASSYPTGANVLTF. The J gene is TRBJ2-6, the V gene TRBV6-5; D is unresolved. Trimming cost V 2 bases and J 4 bases, with 6 bases left between them. The germline gives CDR1 MNHEY, CDR2 SVGAGI. The CDR3 covers 14 residues.

V gene TRBV10-3 combines with J gene TRBJ2-7; D ambiguous. This CDR3 is 10 amino acids long. V lost 10 bases to trimming and J lost 11 bases, with 15 bases between them. CDR1 is ENHRY and CDR2 is SYGVKD in the germline V gene. CDR3 residues: CATSLEAEYF. DNA of the CDR3: TGTGCCACCTCATTGGAAGCCGAGTACTTC.

The genes are TRBV15 and TRBJ1-6, with TRBD1 as a possible D gene (5 bases). This CDR3 contains 14 residues. Germline lookup yields CDR1 LNHNV and CDR2 YYDKDF (reference sequence). V lost 5 bases, J lost 10 bases, and 15 bases lay in between. CDR3 protein: CATSGDRPVSPLHF. The CDR3, as DNA: TGTGCCACCAGCGGGGACCGTCCGGTATCACCCCTCCACTTT.

The genes are TRBV27 and TRBJ1-2; TRBD1 aligns across 10 bases. The trim removed 6 bases at V and 6 bases at J, leaving 4 bases unmatched. The CDR3 has 13 amino acids. CDR1 MNHEY and CDR2 SMNVEV come from the germline V gene (reference sequence). CDR3 DNA: TGTGCCAGCAGAACGGGACAGGGGCATGGCTACACCTTC. Protein product: CASRTGQGHGYTF.

The genes are TRBV6-6 and TRBJ1-2; 7 positions match TRBD1. After removal of 6 bases from V and 0 bases from J, the junction contained 10 bases not matched to a gene. CDR3 size: 16 residues. The germline CDR1 and CDR2 sequences are MNHNY and SVGAGI (reference sequence). The CDR3 region is CASRTAGTAANYGYTF. For the CDR3, the DNA is TGTGCCAGCAGGACTGCCGGGACAGCAGCTAACTATGGCTACACCTTC.

This sequence joins TRBV29-1 and TRBJ1-4; D not resolved. Trimming took off 6 bases at V and 2 bases at J, with 7 bases between the two ends. CDR1 is SQVTM, CDR2 ANQGSEA, per germline. This CDR3 is built from 12 residues. The chain's CDR3 is CSVRSTNEKLFF. CDR3 bases: TGCAGCGTCAGGTCTACTAATGAAAAACTGTTTTTT.

The V and J genes are TRBV4-3 and TRBJ2-7, with D perhaps matching TRBD2 (6 bases). The germline gives CDR1 LGHNA, CDR2 YSLEER. V lost 4 bases, J lost 7 bases, and 20 bases lay in between. The CDR3 is made up of 15 amino acids. The CDR3 spells CASSLGAGTKREQYF. CDR3 nucleotide sequence: TGCGCCAGCAGCCTTGGAGCGGGTACCAAAAGGGAGCAGTACTTC.

The genes are TRBV18 and TRBJ2-1; D not certain. The CDR3 loop spans 15 amino acids. Trimming cost V 2 bases and J 7 bases, with 15 bases left between them. Per the germline V gene, CDR1 is KGHSH and CDR2 is LQKENI. CDR3 sequence: CASSPSLRSKNEQFF. The CDR3 coding sequence is TGTGCCAGCTCACCAAGCTTACGGTCAAAAAATGAGCAGTTCTTC.

This clone was detected once. The chain carries TRBV5-1 and TRBJ2-1; D is uncertain. CDR3 length: 14 amino acids. Trimming pared 0 bases from V and 8 bases from J, leaving 12 bases between. Looked up from germline, CDR1 is SGHRS and CDR2 is YFSETQ. CDR3 residues: CASSLALPWDEQFF. The CDR3 DNA reads as TGCGCCAGCAGCTTGGCACTACCTTGGGATGAGCAGTTCTTC.

The CDR3 loop is CASSNPDRSSHEQYF. CDR3 coding DNA: TGTGCCAGTAGTAACCCCGACAGGAGTAGTCACGAGCAGTACTTC. The genes are TRBV19 and TRBJ2-7, with D perhaps TRBD1 (6 bases). The germline V and J ends were trimmed by 4 bases and 5 bases, with 18 bases remaining between them. Germline V gene lookup returns CDR1 LNHDA and CDR2 SQIVND (reference sequence). The CDR3 totals 15 residues.

The chain recombines TRBV3-1 (or the pseudogene TRBV3-2) with TRBJ1-1; 7 bases line up with TRBD1. This CDR3 comprises 15 residues. J gave up 2 bases and V 4 bases, and 7 bases lay outside the gene matches. CDR1 is LGHDT and CDR2 is YNNKEL in the germline V gene (reference sequence). Here the CDR3 reads CASSLGQPLNTEAFF. CDR3 DNA sequence: TGTGCCAGCAGCCTGGGACAGCCACTAAACACTGAAGCTTTCTTT.

The chain links TRBV7-9 to TRBJ1-2, with 7 nucleotides matching TRBD1. This CDR3 contains 16 residues. V shed 5 bases and J 6 bases; nucleotides not matched to a gene: 15. The germline V gene has CDR1 SEHNR and CDR2 FQNEAQ (reference sequence). The chain's CDR3 is CASSRADTGVNHGYTF. For the CDR3, the DNA is TGTGCCAGCAGCCGAGCAGATACAGGGGTGAATCATGGCTACACCTTC.

The chain carries TRBV29-1 and TRBJ1-1, with D perhaps TRBD1 (5 bases). There are 12 residues in the CDR3. V dropped 4 bases and J dropped 7 bases, with 13 bases sitting between them. CDR1 and CDR2 (germline): SQVTM, ANQGSEA. The CDR3 protein is CSVGSTGLEAFF. As DNA, the CDR3 is TGCAGCGTTGGGTCGACGGGGCTTGAAGCTTTCTTT.

The DNA for the CDR3 is TGTGCCAGCAGCTTAGTGTCCGAACTAGTTAGTGAGCAGTTCTTC. It yields the protein CASSLVSELVSEQFF. The V and J genes are TRBV7-2 and TRBJ2-1; weak D call: TRBD2 (5 bases). CDR3 length: 15 residues. Germline CDR1 reads SGHTA; CDR2 reads FQGNSA. The ends were cut back, 1 base at V and 9 bases at J, with 16 bases in the middle. The complete variable domain, with remaining parts taken from reference TRBV7-2 and TRBJ2-1, reads GAGVSQSPSNKVTEKGKDVELRCDPISGHTALYWYRQSLGQGLEFLIYFQGNSAPDKSGLPSDRFSAERTGGSVSTLTIQRTQQEDSAVYLCASSLVSELVSEQFFGPGTRLTVL.

The V call is TRBV15, the J call TRBJ2-7; 10 bases map to TRBD2. Germline CDR1 and CDR2: LNHNV and YYDKDF (reference sequence). J lost 3 bases, V lost 4 bases, and 6 bases had no gene match. The CDR3 loop spans 15 amino acids. This CDR3 is CATSIGTSVDYEQYF. CDR3 DNA: TGTGCCACCAGCATTGGGACTAGCGTCGACTACGAGCAGTACTTC.

This sequence joins TRBV28 and TRBJ2-7, with D perhaps matching TRBD1 or TRBD2 (5 bases each). The V and J ends lost 6 bases and 2 bases respectively, with 17 bases between them. The CDR3 runs to 15 residues. CDR1 MDHEN and CDR2 SYDVKM come from the germline V gene. Here the CDR3 reads CASRPSLGDAYEQYF. The CDR3 nucleotides read TGTGCCAGCAGACCATCCCTAGGGGACGCCTACGAGCAGTACTTC.

J is TRBJ2-3 and V is TRBV28; 7 positions match TRBD2. Germline assignment: CDR1 MDHEN and CDR2 SYDVKM. This CDR3 contains 16 residues. V was pared by 2 bases and J by 0 bases, with 5 bases of the junction left unmatched. This CDR3 is CASSLLAEGSTDTQYF. In nucleotides, the CDR3 is TGTGCCAGCAGTTTACTAGCGGAAGGAAGCACAGATACGCAGTATTTT.

The rearrangement links TRBV2 to TRBJ2-2; D might be TRBD2 (6 bases). CDR3 length: 16 amino acids. Germline CDR1 SNHLY, CDR2 FYNNEI. V was shortened by 6 bases and J by 4 bases, with 18 bases between the two germline ends. CDR3 protein: CASSLRLGWGTGELFF. The CDR3 DNA follows: TGTGCCAGCAGCTTACGACTAGGCTGGGGCACCGGGGAGCTGTTTTTT. Based on the CDR3 plus reference TRBV2 and TRBJ2-2, the full variable domain is EPEVTQTPSHQVTQMGQEVILRCVPISNHLYFYWYRQILGQKVEFLVSFYNNEISEKSEIFDDQFSVERPDGSNFTLKIRSTKLEDSAMYFCASSLRLGWGTGELFFGEGSRLTVL.

CDR3 loop: CASSLDGLNYYEQYF. DNA of the CDR3: TGTGCCAGCAGTTTAGACGGCCTAAACTACTACGAGCAGTACTTC. This chain connects TRBV27 to TRBJ2-7; D unresolved. This CDR3 spans 15 amino acids. V lost 2 bases, J lost 3 bases, and 14 bases lay in between. Germline values: CDR1 MNHEY, CDR2 SMNVEV (reference sequence).

The chain recombines TRBV11-2 with TRBJ2-3; TRBD1 might be the D (7 bases). Deletions cut 2 bases from V and 3 bases from J, with 15 bases between. Germline V CDR1 and CDR2: SGHAT, FQNNGV. The CDR3 contains 16 residues. CDR3: CASSLTSGGFTDTQYF. CDR3 sequence (DNA): TGTGCCAGCAGCTTAACGTCAGGGGGGTTTACAGATACGCAGTATTTT.

This chain connects TRBV14 to TRBJ1-1; D unresolved. Germline V gene sequence: CDR1 SGHDN, CDR2 FVKESK. This CDR3 has 15 amino acids. V was clipped by 0 bases and J by 0 bases, with 8 bases between them. The CDR3 reads CASSQDGIMNTEAFF. Written as DNA, the CDR3 is TGTGCCAGCAGCCAAGATGGCATCATGAACACTGAAGCTTTCTTT.

This rearrangement joins TRBV28 to TRBJ1-5; TRBD1 matches at 7 bases. Germline CDR1 and CDR2: MDHEN and SYDVKM. V was clipped by 5 bases and J by 4 bases; unmatched bases: 17. The length of the CDR3 is 18 residues. CDR3 region: CASSPPGQLINSNQPQHF. The CDR3 coding sequence is TGTGCCAGCAGTCCCCCGGGACAGCTAATCAATTCAAATCAGCCCCAGCATTTT. The full variable domain, with the rest looked up from reference TRBV28 and TRBJ1-5, is DVKVTQSSRYLVKRTGEKVFLECVQDMDHENMFWYRQDPGLGLRLIYFSYDVKMKEKGDIPEGYSVSREKKERFSLILESASTNQTSMYLCASSPPGQLINSNQPQHFGDGTRLSIL.

The chain has TRBV7-3 and TRBJ2-2; D is unresolved. CDR1 and CDR2 (germline): SGHTA, FQGTGA. The germline V and J ends were trimmed by 1 base and 2 bases, with 17 bases remaining between them. The CDR3 runs 18 residues. CDR3 nucleotides: TGTGCCAGCAGCTTAAGAGAGAACCGGGTCCTCAACACCGGGGAGCTGTTTTTT. Residues: CASSLRENRVLNTGELFF.